Sequencing of this T cell receptor beta chain was carried out in a study of response to subunit inactivated influenza vaccine. In TCRdb, the RT-PCR reads were re-called with MiXCR into one record per CDR3 protein. This table has roughly 620,000 distinct CDR3 sequences, approximately 10% appearing once. General study points: Each seasonal influenza vaccination, the authors suggested, recruits few new T cells.

The length of the CDR3 is 14 residues. CDR1 and CDR2 from the germline V gene are SGHRS and YFSETQ. J was trimmed by 5 bases and V by 2 bases; bases with no gene match: 4. This clonotype was seen at least ten times. As yet, its antigen is unknown. The same specimen was also included in a second study, on T cells expressing NK-cell markers. That work adds: 5'RACE template switching with UMIs generated TCR beta cDNA. Sorted CD3+CD56+NKG2C+, CD3+CD56+NKG2C- and CD3+CD56-NKG2C+ T cells supplied TCR beta repertoires. Whether expanded NKG2C+ T cell clones were HCMV specific stayed uncertain.

The source was PBMCs from blood, collected on the day of vaccination. J is TRBJ2-7 and V is TRBV5-1; 10 bases align to TRBD1. This sequence originates from a man aged 50-60 years who received an inactivated influenza vaccine. The CDR3 spells CASSFNGQGDEQYF. In DNA, the CDR3 is TGCGCCAGCAGCTTCAATGGACAGGGGGACGAGCAGTACTTC.